This TCR beta chain comes out of a study of blood T cell repertoires in COVID-19. Study overall: Acute and convalescent COVID-19 specimens originated in the United States, Italy and Spain.

The length of the CDR3 is 17 residues. V lost 4 bases to trimming and J lost 0 bases; unmatched junction nucleotides: 9. From germline, CDR1 is MNHNS and CDR2 SASEGT. This clone was recorded once. In the original analysis: From reference gene primer amplification, estimates of nucleated cell counts were derived. Some clones are missing from TCRdb's copy, which holds only in-frame ones; the method was immunoSEQ multiplex PCR. The DNA was the basis for D and trimming; V, J and clone size are from that table. The data contain about 160,000 clones, around 80% of them singletons. The rearrangement joins TRBV6-1 to TRBJ2-3, with 8 bases that match TRBD2. The sequenced material came from PBMCs or T cells enriched from blood (not recorded which). The clonotype was recovered from a woman between 55 and 75 years old who had recovered from COVID-19. The CDR3 loop reads CASSARLAHSSTDTQYF. The CDR3 DNA reads TGTGCCAGCAGTGCAAGACTAGCGCATTCTAGCACAGATACGCAGTATTTT.